Given below is one TCR beta chain in context. The antigen it recognizes is unknown. Base qualities are missing; no much larger clone stands one base away. Participants in the prospective study were enrolled through a virtual design, were aged roughly 18 to 100 years, and lived in 20 to 30 United States geographic areas. To assign participants to cohorts, the prospective study relied on clinical history that participants themselves reported in a screening survey and a study questionnaire. Each participant in the prospective study had whole blood, serum and a nasopharyngeal or oropharyngeal swab collected by mobile phlebotomists. Additional blood draws and questionnaires over an approximately 2-month period could optionally be provided by prospective study participants. Blood samples from the prospective study were shipped frozen or at room temperature prior to DNA extraction. TCRbeta CDR3 regions were amplified from genomic DNA using the immunoSEQ Assay, a bias-controlled multiplex PCR. The authors processed their data as follows. The number of nucleated cells in each sample was estimated from the amplification of reference gene primers within the assay. To quantify the absolute abundance of each unique TCRbeta CDR3 rearrangement, sequence reads were collapsed and filtered. For each sample, productive Simpson clonality was calculated as the square root of Simpson's diversity index over productive rearrangements. The source is immuneACCESS, and TCRdb retained only in-frame sequences with V and J called. Part of the clones is not carried over; for the studies checked, unresolved V genes explain less than half of this, and the remainder is unexplained. V and J calls and clone size come straight from that table; D and trimming were deduced from the DNA. This sample comprises over 300,000 clones, more than 75% of them detected only once. The ten largest clones add up to approximately 0.96% of the sample.

This sample was taken from a study of blood T cell repertoires in COVID-19 (dated by TCRdb to the early 2020s). Background on the whole study: The collaborator samples originated in the United States, Italy and Spain and spanned the acute and convalescent phases of COVID-19. The material from the prospective study consisted of cDNA or gDNA derived from T cells, B-cell-depleted T cells, or PBMCs. The dataset comprised deeply sampled blood TCRbeta repertoires from subjects exposed to, actively infected with, or recovered from COVID-19. A freely available public database, intended as a resource for researchers studying the immune response to SARS-CoV-2, is where the repertoires were released. Samples were obtained from the ongoing ImmuneRACE study (first 160 participants) and from 1,254 subjects provided by 6 global collaborators. Nearly every sample came with metadata listing a de-identified subject ID, COVID-19 status, age in years and sex. HLA class I and class II types, where available, came from metadata supplied by the sample provider rather than from assay-based typing.

Study-wide findings and limitations: The quantity of clinical and demographic metadata differed by source and by participant and was supplied without curation.

The CDR3 has 14 amino acids, counting the end cysteine and phenylalanine. Of all the DNA, just the CDR3 is kept, 42 bases in frame from base 1. V is pruned by 5 bases and J by 7 bases, leaving 9 bases of the junction without a gene match. CDR1 and CDR2, per the germline V gene, are SGHRS and YFSETQ. Material: PBMCs or T cells enriched from blood (not recorded which). The rearrangement combines TRBV5-1 with TRBJ2-4, and TRBD1 matches 7 of the central bases. This clonotype was sampled from a woman in her thirties with acute COVID-19. In nucleotide form, the sequence is TGCGCCAGCAGGGTGACAGGGAGAGTGAACATTCAGTACTTC. Translated, this gives CASRVTGRVNIQYF.